The present TCR beta chain was sequenced within a study of blood T cell repertoires in COVID-19. Study overall: Spain, Italy and the United States supplied samples that represented acute and convalescent COVID-19. Sample material is recorded as cDNA or gDNA derived from T cells, B-cell-depleted T cells, or PBMCs.

Source study methods: Estimated nucleated cell counts came from reference gene primer amplification. TCRdb's copy holds only in-frame clones and misses some; the assay was immunoSEQ multiplex PCR. That table furnishes V, J and clone size, whereas the DNA furnished D and trimming. The sample contains tens of thousands of clones, approximately 86% of which appear only once. The germline gives CDR1 SGHVS, CDR2 FQNEAQ. The length of the CDR3 is 14 residues. V was shortened by 3 bases and J by 9 bases, with 15 bases between the two germline ends. The sequence was collected from a man between 65 and 85 years old with acute or convalescent COVID-19. Sample: peripheral blood. This chain joins TRBV7-8 and TRBJ1-5; D is unclear. The CDR3, as DNA: TGTGCCAGCAGCTTCCTTACCGCCGGTGGGCCCCAGCATTTT. Its protein product is CASSFLTAGGPQHF.